A single sample is the source of the 4 T cell receptor beta chains below, sequenced in a study of shared clonotypes between healthy human individuals. Naive CD8 cells, CD45RO-negative and positively selected for CCR7, excluded terminally differentiated effector memory CD45RA+ cells. The protocol was immunoSEQ multiplex PCR, while the TCRdb copy is restricted to in-frame clones and leaves out a portion. The data hold about 1,900,000 clones, with less than 95% observed a single time. The sequenced material came from naive CD8+ T cells sorted from blood. These receptors came from a young man in good health.

V gene TRBV5-8 combines with J gene TRBJ2-2; 8 bases match TRBD2. The CDR3 sequence is 15 residues long. Trimming cost V 2 bases and J 6 bases; bases outside gene matches: 6. Per germline, CDR1 SGHTS and CDR2 YDEGEE. The DNA of the CDR3 is TGTGCCAGCAGCTTCGGGACTAGTGCGGCCGGGGAGCTGTTTTTT. The encoded protein is CASSFGTSAAGELFF.

The gene calls are TRBV11-2 and TRBJ1-1; no reliable D call. The germline gives CDR1 SGHAT, CDR2 FQNNGV. V was shortened by 4 bases and J by 8 bases, with 14 bases between the two germline ends. This CDR3 contains 13 residues. CDR3 amino acids: CASSSLDGGEAFF. The CDR3 DNA sequence: TGTGCCAGCAGCTCCCTGGATGGAGGGGAAGCTTTCTTT.

A few counts support this clone. This chain connects TRBV19 to TRBJ2-7; 8 nucleotides line up with TRBD1. CDR3 length equals 15 residues. The V segment lost 5 bases and the J segment 5 bases; nucleotides outside the gene matches: 11. Germline V gives CDR1 LNHDA, CDR2 SQIVND (reference sequence). CDR3 sequence reads: CASSAGRDRYHEQYF. CDR3 nucleotides: TGTGCCAGTAGTGCCGGTCGGGACAGGTATCACGAGCAGTACTTC.

The rearrangement uses TRBV27 and TRBJ2-3, with a tentative D call TRBD2 (5 bases). The length of the CDR3 is 15 residues. Germline CDR1 is MNHEY and CDR2 is SMNVEV (reference sequence). V was trimmed by 3 bases and J by 2 bases, leaving 12 bases between them. CDR3 DNA sequence: TGTGCCAGCAGTTTCGAGACTATTTTCACAGATACGCAGTATTTT. Its protein is CASSFETIFTDTQYF.